This TCR beta chain came from a study of T cell clonotyping in hematopoietic cell transplantation. Study conclusions and caveats: After transplant, recipient diversity fell while pathologically expanded clonotypes grew through day 180. Graft donor and pretransplant recipient Inverse Simpson Index values predicted broader posttransplant TCR diversity.

Concerning this clone itself: Antigen unknown.

From germline, CDR1 is SNHLY and CDR2 FYNNEI. The CDR3 length is 16 residues. Trimming removed 4 bases from V and 1 base from J, with 14 bases in between. Generated by immunoSEQ multiplex PCR, the TCRdb table keeps only in-frame clones and is missing some. The sample yields more than 55,000 clones, around 94% seen once. The chain couples TRBV2 to TRBJ2-1; D unresolved. The sample consisted of peripheral blood mononuclear cells. The source is a middle-aged man in good health. Some clones in this sample may be carry-over from other donors' samples. In DNA, the CDR3 is TGTGCCAGCAGTGCCCGACTCGGCGGTTCCTACAATGAGCAGTTCTTC. As protein: CASSARLGGSYNEQFF.